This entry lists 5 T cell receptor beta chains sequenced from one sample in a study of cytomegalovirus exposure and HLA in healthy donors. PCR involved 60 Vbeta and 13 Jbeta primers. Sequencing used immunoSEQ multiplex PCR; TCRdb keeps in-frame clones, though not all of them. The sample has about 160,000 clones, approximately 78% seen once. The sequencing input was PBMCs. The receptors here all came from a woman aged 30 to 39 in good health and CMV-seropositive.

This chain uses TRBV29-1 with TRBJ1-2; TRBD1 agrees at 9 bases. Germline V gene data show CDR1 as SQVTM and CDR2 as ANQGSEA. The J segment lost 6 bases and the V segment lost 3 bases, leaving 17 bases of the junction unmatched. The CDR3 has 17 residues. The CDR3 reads CSVDGRGDRAILDGYTF. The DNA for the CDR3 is TGCAGCGTTGATGGCCGCGGGGACAGGGCAATATTAGATGGCTACACCTTC.

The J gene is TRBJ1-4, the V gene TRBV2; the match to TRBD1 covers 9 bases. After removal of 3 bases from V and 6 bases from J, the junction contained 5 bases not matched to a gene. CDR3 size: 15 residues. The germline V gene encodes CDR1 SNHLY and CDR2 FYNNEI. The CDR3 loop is CASSDQGDRDEKLFF. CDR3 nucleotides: TGTGCCAGCAGTGATCAAGGGGACAGGGATGAAAAACTGTTTTTT.

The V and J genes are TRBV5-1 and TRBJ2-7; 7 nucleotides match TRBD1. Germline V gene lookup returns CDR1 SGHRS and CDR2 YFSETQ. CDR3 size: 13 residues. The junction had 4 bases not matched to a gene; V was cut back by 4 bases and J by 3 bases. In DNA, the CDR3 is TGCGCCAGCAGCGACAGGGTAGACTACGAGCAGTACTTC. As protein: CASSDRVDYEQYF.

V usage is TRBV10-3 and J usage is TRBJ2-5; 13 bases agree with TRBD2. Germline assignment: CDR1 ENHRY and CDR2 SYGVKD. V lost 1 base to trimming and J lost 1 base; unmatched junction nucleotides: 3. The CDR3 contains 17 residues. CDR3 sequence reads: CAISEYRTSGGQETQYF. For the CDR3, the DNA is TGTGCCATCAGTGAGTATCGGACTAGCGGGGGCCAAGAGACCCAGTACTTC.

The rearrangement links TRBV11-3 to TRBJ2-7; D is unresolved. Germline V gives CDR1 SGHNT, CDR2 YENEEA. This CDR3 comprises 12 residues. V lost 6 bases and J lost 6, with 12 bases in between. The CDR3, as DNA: TGTGCCAGCAGGGGTCCAGGTGGCGAGCAGTACTTC. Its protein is CASRGPGGEQYF.